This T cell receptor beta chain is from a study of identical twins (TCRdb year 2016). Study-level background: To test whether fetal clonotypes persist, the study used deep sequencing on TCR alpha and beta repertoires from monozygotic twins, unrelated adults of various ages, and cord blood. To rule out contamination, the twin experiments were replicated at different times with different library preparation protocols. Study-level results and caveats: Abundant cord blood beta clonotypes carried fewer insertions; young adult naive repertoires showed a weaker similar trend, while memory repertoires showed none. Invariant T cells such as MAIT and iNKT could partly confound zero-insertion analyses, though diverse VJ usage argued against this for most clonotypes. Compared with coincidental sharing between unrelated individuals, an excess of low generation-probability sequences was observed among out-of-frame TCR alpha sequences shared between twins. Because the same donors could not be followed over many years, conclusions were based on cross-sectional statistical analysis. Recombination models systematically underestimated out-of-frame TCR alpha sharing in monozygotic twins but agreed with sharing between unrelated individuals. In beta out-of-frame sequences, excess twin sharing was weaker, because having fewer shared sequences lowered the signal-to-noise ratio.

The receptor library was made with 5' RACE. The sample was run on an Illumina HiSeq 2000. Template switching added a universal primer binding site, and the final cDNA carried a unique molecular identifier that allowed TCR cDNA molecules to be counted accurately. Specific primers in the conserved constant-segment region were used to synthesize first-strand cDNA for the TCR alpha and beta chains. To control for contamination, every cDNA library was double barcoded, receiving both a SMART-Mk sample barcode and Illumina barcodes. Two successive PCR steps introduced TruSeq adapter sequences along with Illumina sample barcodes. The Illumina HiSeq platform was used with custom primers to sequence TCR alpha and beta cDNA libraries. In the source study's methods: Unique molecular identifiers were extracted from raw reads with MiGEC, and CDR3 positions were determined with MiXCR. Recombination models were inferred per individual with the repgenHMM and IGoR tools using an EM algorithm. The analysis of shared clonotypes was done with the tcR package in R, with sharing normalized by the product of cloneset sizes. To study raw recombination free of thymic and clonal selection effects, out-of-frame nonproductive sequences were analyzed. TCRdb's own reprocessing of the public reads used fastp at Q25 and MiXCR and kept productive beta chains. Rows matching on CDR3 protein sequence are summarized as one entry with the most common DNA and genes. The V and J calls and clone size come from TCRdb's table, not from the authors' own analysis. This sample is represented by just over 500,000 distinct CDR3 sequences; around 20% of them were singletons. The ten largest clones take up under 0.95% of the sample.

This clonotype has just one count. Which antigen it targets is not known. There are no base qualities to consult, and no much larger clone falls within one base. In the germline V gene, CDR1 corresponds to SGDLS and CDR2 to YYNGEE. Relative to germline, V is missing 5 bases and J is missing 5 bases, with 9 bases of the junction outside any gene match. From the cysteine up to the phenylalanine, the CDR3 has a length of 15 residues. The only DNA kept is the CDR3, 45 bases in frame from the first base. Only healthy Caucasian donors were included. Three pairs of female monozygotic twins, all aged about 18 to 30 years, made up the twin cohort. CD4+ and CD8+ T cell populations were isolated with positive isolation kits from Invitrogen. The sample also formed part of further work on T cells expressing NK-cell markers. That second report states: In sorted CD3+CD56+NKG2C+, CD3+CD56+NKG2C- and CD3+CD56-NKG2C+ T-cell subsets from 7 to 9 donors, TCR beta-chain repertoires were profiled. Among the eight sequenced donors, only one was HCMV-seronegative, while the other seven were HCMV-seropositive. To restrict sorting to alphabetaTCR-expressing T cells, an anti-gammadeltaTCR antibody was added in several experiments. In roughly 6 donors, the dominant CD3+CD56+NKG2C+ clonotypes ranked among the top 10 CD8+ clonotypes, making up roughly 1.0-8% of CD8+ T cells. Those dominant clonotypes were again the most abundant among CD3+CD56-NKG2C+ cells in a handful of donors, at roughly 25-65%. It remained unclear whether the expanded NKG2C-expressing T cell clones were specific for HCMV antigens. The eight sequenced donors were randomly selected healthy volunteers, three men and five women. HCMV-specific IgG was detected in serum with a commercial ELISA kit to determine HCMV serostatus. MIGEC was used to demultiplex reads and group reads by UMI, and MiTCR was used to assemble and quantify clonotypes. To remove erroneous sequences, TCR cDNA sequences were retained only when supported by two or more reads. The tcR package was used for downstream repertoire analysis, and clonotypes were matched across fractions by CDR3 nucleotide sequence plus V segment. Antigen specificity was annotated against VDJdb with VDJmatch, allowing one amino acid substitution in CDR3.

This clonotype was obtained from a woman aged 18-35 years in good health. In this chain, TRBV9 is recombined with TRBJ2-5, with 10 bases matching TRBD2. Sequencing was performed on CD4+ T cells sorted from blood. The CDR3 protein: CASSLAGALGETQYF. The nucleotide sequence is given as TGTGCCAGCAGTCTAGCGGGGGCGCTGGGGGAGACCCAGTACTTC.